Listed here are 11 T cell receptor beta chains from one sample, sequenced in a study of CD8+CD57+ T cells in acquired aplastic anemia. It was genomic DNA that served as the template for profiling TCR beta VDJ and CDR3. Each CDR3 protein is one row after TCRdb ran MiXCR on the reads. The sample has 250,000 to 300,000 distinct CDR3 sequences, 55% to 60% seen once. Sequenced input: sorted CD4+, CD8+, or CD8+CD57+ T cells (not recorded which) from PBMCs. The origin of the receptors is a human donor with severe aplastic anemia or a healthy control (not recorded which).

The rearrangement joins TRBV9 to TRBJ2-2; D not resolved. CDR1 is SGDLS and CDR2 is YYNGEE in the germline V gene. The CDR3 length is 15 residues. The V and J ends lost 0 bases and 2 bases respectively, with 8 bases between them. The CDR3 reads CASSVGLLNTGELFF. The CDR3 region has the DNA TGTGCCAGCAGCGTAGGTCTGCTAAACACCGGGGAGCTGTTTTTT.

The chain is built from TRBV5-1 and TRBJ1-3; 8 nucleotides agree with TRBD1. Germline CDR1 is SGHRS and CDR2 is YFSETQ. This CDR3 comprises 16 residues. With V trimmed by 4 bases and J by 4 bases, 10 bases remained unmatched. CDR3 nucleotides: TGCGCCAGCAGCCTGGGGGGGACAGGATACGGAAACACCATATATTTT. Its translation is CASSLGGTGYGNTIYF.

The chain is built from TRBV29-1 and TRBJ2-7, with 8 nucleotides matching TRBD2. The ends lost 7 bases at V and 7 bases at J; junction bases unmatched: 12. The CDR3 length is 13 residues. Germline CDR1 is SQVTM and CDR2 is ANQGSEA. CDR3 amino acids: CSAQRGLNWEQYF. CDR3 coding DNA: TGCAGCGCACAGCGGGGGTTAAATTGGGAGCAGTACTTC.

At least ten counts were recorded for this clonotype. The genes are TRBV19 and TRBJ2-7, with 11 nucleotides matching TRBD2. Trimming at V came to 3 bases and at J to 3 bases, leaving 1 base not matched to a gene. The CDR3 is made up of 14 amino acids. CDR1 is LNHDA, CDR2 SQIVND, per germline (reference sequence). This CDR3 is CASSMTSGNYEQYF. The CDR3 DNA follows: TGTGCCAGTAGTATGACTAGCGGGAACTACGAGCAGTACTTC.

This clonotype was detected a few times. Here the CDR3 reads CAISIGAEGSEQYF. The CDR3 DNA reads TGTGCCATCAGTATCGGGGCTGAGGGCTCCGAGCAGTACTTC. The chain is built from TRBV10-3 and TRBJ2-7; tentatively, D is TRBD1 or TRBD2 (5 bases each). Trimming took 5 bases from V and 6 from J, leaving 17 bases between them. The CDR3 runs to 14 residues. Germline values: CDR1 ENHRY, CDR2 SYGVKD.

The chain employs TRBV20-1 and TRBJ1-2; no definite D call. The V end was cut by 5 bases, the J end by 7 bases, with 11 bases between. Germline loops: CDR1 DFQATT, CDR2 SNEGSKA (reference sequence). The CDR3 is 11 residues long. The CDR3 DNA reads as TGCAGTGCTGCCCGTTCTTCTGGCTACACCTTC. Amino acid sequence: CSAARSSGYTF.

The rearrangement links TRBV7-8 to TRBJ2-3, with 7 bases fitting TRBD2. The germline V gene has CDR1 SGHVS and CDR2 FQNEAQ. V was pared by 4 bases and J by 4 bases, with 5 bases of the junction left unmatched. This CDR3 has 14 amino acids. This chain's CDR3 is CASSSPRGADTQYF. Here the CDR3 DNA reads TGTGCCAGCAGCTCGCCCCGGGGGGCAGATACGCAGTATTTT.

This clonotype occurred once. V usage is TRBV29-1 and J usage is TRBJ2-7, with 7 bases fitting TRBD1. The J segment lost 6 bases and the V segment lost 5 bases, leaving 7 bases of the junction unmatched. This CDR3 comprises 12 residues. The germline V gene encodes CDR1 SQVTM and CDR2 ANQGSEA. CDR3 loop: CSVIRGSGEQYF. DNA of the CDR3: TGCAGCGTTATCAGGGGGTCTGGCGAGCAGTACTTC.

This clonotype occurred once. The chain joins TRBV7-9 to TRBJ2-5; D might be TRBD1 or TRBD2, each matching 6 bases. The length of the CDR3 is 17 residues. Germline assignment: CDR1 SEHNR and CDR2 FQNEAQ (reference sequence). Trimming shortened V by 1 base and J by 2 bases, and 17 bases separated the two germline ends. The CDR3 here is CASSLEVGGPGQETQYF. The CDR3 region has the DNA TGTGCCAGCAGCTTAGAGGTTGGGGGGCCAGGGCAAGAGACCCAGTACTTC.

This clonotype occurred a few times. A much larger clone differs from this one at a single base, so this may be a read error. The chain combines TRBV12-3 or TRBV12-4 with TRBJ2-3; D not resolved. CDR3 length equals 11 residues. The CDR3 nucleotides are TGTGCTGGTGGTTTTACAGATACGCAGTATTTT. Translation: CAGGFTDTQYF.

This clonotype was detected ten times or more. The V call is TRBV10-1, the J call TRBJ2-6; D might be TRBD2 (7 bases). With 0 bases removed from V and 0 bases from J, the gap between germline ends came to 21 bases. The CDR3 extends over 21 amino acids. Looked up from germline, CDR1 is WNHNN and CDR2 is SYGVQD (reference sequence). The CDR3 region has the DNA TGCGCCAGCAGTGAGTCGAGCCACGGGGGGCGAATCCGCTCTGGGGCCAACGTCCTGACTTTC. This gives the protein CASSESSHGGRIRSGANVLTF.